This T cell receptor beta chain appears in the sequencing data of a study of regulatory T cells in long-lasting Graves disease. Stated time point: newly diagnosed GD, antithyroid drugs for less than 3 months. Extracted PBMC RNA gave rise to the TCR library. Germline V lookup: CDR1 GTSNPN, CDR2 SVGIG (reference sequence). This CDR3 region has 16 residues. The V gene end was trimmed by 3 bases and the J gene end by 6 bases; junction bases not matched to a gene: 14. As concerns this clonotype: Its antigen is unknown.

Construction of TCR beta libraries relied on iRepertoire HTBI primers and on Arm-PCR targeting CDR3 regions. Using its own MiXCR run on the multiplex PCR reads, TCRdb lists one record per CDR3 protein. The table lists hundreds of thousands of distinct CDR3 sequences, around 15% of them singletons. Study results and limitations: Persistent Graves' patients showed less TCR diversity than newly diagnosed ones.

These sequences were also reported in another study, on T cells in Graves' hyperthyroidism and ophthalmopathy.

The TCR comes from a man between 18 and 35 years old with Graves disease. The sequenced sample was peripheral blood mononuclear cells (PBMCs), obtained at new diagnosis, from a patient treated with antithyroid drugs. The genes are TRBV30 and TRBJ1-5; 7 bases line up with TRBD1. CDR3 loop: CAWSATAGGQGQPQHF. The CDR3 DNA follows: TGTGCCTGGAGCGCTACGGCAGGGGGGCAAGGTCAGCCCCAGCATTTT. Filled out from reference TRBV30 and TRBJ1-5, the complete variable domain reads SQTIHQWPATLVQPVGSPLSLECTVEGTSNPNLYWYRQAAGRGLQLLFYSVGIGQISSEVPQNLSASRPQDRQFILSSKKLLLSDSGFYLCAWSATAGGQGQPQHFGDGTRLSIL.